One T cell receptor beta chain is described in this entry. The CDR3 contains 14 residues. Germline CDR1 and CDR2: SGHAT and FQNNGV. V shed 3 bases and J shed 0 bases, with 8 bases lying between them. This entry is derived from a study of shared T cell receptors in the human thymus. The table came from immunoSEQ multiplex PCR; TCRdb's copy has only in-frame clones and leaves some out. The sample records more than 550,000 clones, approximately 83% being singletons. The sample was also linked to a second study, of human thymus T cells.

This TCR derives from a girl in the first two years of life with a congenital heart defect. The chain uses TRBV11-2 and TRBJ1-1, with D uncertain. The sample taken for sequencing was thymocytes. CDR3 bases: TGTGCCAGCAGCTTTACAGATTTGAACACTGAAGCTTTCTTT. As protein: CASSFTDLNTEAFF.